The sequence of this T cell receptor (beta chain) was determined in a study of CD8 T cells in Susac syndrome. Reverse transcription of roughly 0.5 to 1 ug RNA used random hexamers. In TCRdb, the immunoSEQ multiplex PCR reads were re-called with MiXCR into one record per CDR3 protein. The repertoire holds approximately 180,000 distinct CDR3 sequences, with more than 90% as singletons. CD8+ and CD4+ T cells taken from blood had their TCR beta sequenced. TEMRA cells were FACS-enriched, with CD8+ and CD4+ T cells isolated negatively. Trimming removed 1 base from V and 4 bases from J, with 10 bases in between. In germline, CDR1 is LGHNA, CDR2 YNFKEQ. This CDR3 is 14 amino acids long.

Source material: CD4+ T cells from PBMCs. This chain connects TRBV4-2 to TRBJ2-5; possibly TRBD2 for D (6 bases). The clonotype originates from a human donor with multiple sclerosis. The DNA for the CDR3 is TGTGCCAGCAGCCAAGCGGAGGGCCCAGAGACCCAGTACTTC. Encoded protein: CASSQAEGPETQYF.